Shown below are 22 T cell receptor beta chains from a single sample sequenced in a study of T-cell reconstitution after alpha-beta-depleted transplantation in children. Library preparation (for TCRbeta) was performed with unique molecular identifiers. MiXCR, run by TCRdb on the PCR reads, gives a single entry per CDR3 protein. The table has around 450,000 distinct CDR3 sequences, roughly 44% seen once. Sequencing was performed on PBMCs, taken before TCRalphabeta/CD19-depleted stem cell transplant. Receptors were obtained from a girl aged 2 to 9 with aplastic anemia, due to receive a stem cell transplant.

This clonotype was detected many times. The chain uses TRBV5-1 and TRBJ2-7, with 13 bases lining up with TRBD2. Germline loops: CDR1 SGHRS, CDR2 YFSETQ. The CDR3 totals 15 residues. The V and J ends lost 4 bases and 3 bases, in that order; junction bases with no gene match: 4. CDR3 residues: CASSLGTSGNYEQYF. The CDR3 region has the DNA TGCGCCAGCAGCCTCGGGACTAGCGGGAACTACGAGCAGTACTTC. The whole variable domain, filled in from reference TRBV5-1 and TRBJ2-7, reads KAGVTQTPRYLIKTRGQQVTLSCSPISGHRSVSWYQQTPGQGLQFLFEYFSETQRNKGNFPGRFSGRQFSNSRSEMNVSTLELGDSALYLCASSLGTSGNYEQYFGPGTRLTVT.

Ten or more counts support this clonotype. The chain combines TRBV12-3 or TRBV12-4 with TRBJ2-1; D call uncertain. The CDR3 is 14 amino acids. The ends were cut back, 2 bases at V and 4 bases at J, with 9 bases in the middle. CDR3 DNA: TGTGCCAGCAGTTTATATCGAGTTTACAATGAGCAGTTCTTC. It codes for CASSLYRVYNEQFF.

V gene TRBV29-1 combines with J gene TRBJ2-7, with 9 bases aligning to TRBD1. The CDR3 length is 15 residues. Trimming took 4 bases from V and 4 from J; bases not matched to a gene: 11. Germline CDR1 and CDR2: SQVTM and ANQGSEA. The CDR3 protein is CSVASTGTGSYEQYF. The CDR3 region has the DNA TGCAGCGTTGCCTCAACCGGGACAGGGTCGTACGAGCAGTACTTC.

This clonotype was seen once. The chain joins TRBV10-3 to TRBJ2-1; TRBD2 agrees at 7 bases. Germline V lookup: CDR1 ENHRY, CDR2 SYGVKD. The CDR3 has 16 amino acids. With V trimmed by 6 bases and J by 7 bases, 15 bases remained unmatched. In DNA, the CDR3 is TGTGCCATCAGACCGGCCGGCGGGGGTGGATCGAATGAGCAGTTCTTC. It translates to CAIRPAGGGGSNEQFF.

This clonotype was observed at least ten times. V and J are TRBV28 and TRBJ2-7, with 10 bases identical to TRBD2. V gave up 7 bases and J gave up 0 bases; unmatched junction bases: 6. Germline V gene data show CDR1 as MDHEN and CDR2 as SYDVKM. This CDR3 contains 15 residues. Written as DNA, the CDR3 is TGTGCCAGCACCACTAGCGGGGCCAGCTCCTACGAGCAGTACTTC. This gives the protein CASTTSGASSYEQYF.

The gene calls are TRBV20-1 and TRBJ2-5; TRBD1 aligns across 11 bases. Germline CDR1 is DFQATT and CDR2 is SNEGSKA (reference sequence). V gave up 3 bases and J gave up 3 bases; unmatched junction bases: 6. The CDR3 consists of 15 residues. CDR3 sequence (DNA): TGCAGTGCTAGCCCAAGGGACAGGGGGGAAGAGACCCAGTACTTC. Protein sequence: CSASPRDRGEETQYF.

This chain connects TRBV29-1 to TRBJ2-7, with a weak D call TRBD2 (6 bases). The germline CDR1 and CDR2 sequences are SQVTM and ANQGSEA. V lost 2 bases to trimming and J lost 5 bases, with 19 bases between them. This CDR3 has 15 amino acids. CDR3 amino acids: CSVEWSDYRGNEQYF. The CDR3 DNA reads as TGCAGCGTTGAATGGTCGGACTACCGAGGAAACGAGCAGTACTTC.

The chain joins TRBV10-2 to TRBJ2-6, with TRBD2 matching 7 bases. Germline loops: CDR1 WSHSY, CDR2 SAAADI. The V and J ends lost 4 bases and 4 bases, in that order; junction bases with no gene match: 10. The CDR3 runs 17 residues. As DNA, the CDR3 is TGCGCCAGCAGTGGAGGCAGGGAGGGCCCAGGGGCCAACGTCCTGACTTTC. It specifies CASSGGREGPGANVLTF.

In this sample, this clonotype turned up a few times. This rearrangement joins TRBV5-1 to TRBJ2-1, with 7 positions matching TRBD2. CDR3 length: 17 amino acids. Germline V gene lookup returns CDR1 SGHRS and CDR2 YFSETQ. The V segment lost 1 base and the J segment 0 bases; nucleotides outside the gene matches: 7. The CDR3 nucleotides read TGCGCCAGCAGCTTGTGGGAGCGGGGTTCCTCCTACAATGAGCAGTTCTTC. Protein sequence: CASSLWERGSSYNEQFF.

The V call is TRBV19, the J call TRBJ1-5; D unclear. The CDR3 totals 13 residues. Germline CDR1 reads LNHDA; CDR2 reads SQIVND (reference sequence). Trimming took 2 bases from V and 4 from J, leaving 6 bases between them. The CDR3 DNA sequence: TGTGCCAGTAGTATAACCCCTAATCAGCCCCAGCATTTT. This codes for CASSITPNQPQHF.

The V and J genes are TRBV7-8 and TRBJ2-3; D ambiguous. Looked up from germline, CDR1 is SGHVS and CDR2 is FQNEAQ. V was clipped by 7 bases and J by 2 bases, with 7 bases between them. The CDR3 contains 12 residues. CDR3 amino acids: CASTPDTDTQYF. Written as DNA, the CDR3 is TGTGCCAGCACCCCTGACACAGATACGCAGTATTTT.

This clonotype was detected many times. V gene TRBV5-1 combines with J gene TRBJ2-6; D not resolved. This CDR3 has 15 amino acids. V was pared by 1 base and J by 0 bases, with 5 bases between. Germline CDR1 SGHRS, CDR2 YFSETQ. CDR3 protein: CASSLTDSGANVLTF. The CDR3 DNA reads TGCGCCAGCAGCTTGACTGACTCTGGGGCCAACGTCCTGACTTTC. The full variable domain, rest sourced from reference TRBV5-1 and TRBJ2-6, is KAGVTQTPRYLIKTRGQQVTLSCSPISGHRSVSWYQQTPGQGLQFLFEYFSETQRNKGNFPGRFSGRQFSNSRSEMNVSTLELGDSALYLCASSLTDSGANVLTFGAGSRLTVL.

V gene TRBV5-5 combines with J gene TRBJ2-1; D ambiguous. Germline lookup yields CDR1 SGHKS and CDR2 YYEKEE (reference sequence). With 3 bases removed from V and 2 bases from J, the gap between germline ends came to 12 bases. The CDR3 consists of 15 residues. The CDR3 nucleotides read TGTGCCAGCAGCTGGGGAAGCGTAGCCTACAATGAGCAGTTCTTC. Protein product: CASSWGSVAYNEQFF.

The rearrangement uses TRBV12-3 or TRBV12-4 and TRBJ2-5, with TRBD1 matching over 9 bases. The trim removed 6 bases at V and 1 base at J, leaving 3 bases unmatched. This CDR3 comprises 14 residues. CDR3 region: CASRGTGSQETQYF. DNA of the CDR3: TGTGCCAGCAGGGGGACAGGGTCCCAAGAGACCCAGTACTTC.

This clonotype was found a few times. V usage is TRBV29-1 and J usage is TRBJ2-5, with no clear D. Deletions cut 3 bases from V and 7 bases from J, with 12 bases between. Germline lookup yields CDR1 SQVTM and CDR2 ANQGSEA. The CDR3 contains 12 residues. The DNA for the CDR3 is TGCAGCGTTGATGGGGTCGGTGTGACCCAGTACTTC. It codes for CSVDGVGVTQYF.

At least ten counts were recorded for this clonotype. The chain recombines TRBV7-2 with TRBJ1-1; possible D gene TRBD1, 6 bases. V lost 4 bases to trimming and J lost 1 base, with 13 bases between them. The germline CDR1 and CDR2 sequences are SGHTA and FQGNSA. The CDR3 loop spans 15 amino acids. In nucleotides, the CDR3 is TGTGCCAGCAGCTGGGATACACAGGGGAACACTGAAGCTTTCTTT. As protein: CASSWDTQGNTEAFF.

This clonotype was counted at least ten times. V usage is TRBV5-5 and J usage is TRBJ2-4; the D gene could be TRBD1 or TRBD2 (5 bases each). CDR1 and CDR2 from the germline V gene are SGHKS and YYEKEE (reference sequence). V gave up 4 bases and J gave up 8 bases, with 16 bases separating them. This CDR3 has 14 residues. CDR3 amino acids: CASSLGTEVDIQYF. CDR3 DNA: TGTGCCAGCAGCCTAGGGACCGAAGTAGACATTCAGTACTTC.

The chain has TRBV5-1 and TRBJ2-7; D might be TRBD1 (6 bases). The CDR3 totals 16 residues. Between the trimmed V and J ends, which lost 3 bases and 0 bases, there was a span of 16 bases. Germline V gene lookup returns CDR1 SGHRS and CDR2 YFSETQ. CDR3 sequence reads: CASSSLLTGSSYEQYF. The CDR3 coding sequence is TGCGCCAGCAGCTCCCTCCTGACAGGTAGCTCCTACGAGCAGTACTTC.

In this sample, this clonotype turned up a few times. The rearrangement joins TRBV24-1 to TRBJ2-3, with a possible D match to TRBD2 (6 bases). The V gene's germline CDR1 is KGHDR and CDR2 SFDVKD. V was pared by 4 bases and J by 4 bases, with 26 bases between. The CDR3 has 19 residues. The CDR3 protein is CATSDPDGSRGESADTQYF. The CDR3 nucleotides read TGTGCCACCAGTGACCCCGACGGGAGTAGGGGTGAGTCCGCAGATACGCAGTATTTT.

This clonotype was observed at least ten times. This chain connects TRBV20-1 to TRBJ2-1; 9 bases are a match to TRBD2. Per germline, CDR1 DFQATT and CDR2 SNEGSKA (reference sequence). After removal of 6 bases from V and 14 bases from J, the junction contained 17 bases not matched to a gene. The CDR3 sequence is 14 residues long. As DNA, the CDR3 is TGCAGTGCCCCGGATTCGGCTAGCGGGACGGTCAAGTTCTTC. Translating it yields CSAPDSASGTVKFF.

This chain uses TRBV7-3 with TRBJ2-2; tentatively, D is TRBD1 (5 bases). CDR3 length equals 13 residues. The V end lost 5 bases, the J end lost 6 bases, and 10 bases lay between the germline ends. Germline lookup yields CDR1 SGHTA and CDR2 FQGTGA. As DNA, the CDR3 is TGTGCCAGCAGCGCATCAGGGTCCGGGGAGCTGTTTTTT. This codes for CASSASGSGELFF.

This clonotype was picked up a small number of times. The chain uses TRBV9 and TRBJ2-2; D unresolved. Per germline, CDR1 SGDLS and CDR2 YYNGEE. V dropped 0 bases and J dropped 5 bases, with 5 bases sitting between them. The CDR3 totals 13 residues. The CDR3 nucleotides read TGTGCCAGCAGCGTAGAAGGTACCGGGGAGCTGTTTTTT. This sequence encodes CASSVEGTGELFF. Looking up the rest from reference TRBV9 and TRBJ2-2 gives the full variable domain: DSGVTQTPKHLITATGQRVTLRCSPRSGDLSVYWYQQSLDQGLQFLIQYYNGEERAKGNILERFSAQQFPDLHSELNLSSLELGDSALYFCASSVEGTGELFFGEGSRLTVL.